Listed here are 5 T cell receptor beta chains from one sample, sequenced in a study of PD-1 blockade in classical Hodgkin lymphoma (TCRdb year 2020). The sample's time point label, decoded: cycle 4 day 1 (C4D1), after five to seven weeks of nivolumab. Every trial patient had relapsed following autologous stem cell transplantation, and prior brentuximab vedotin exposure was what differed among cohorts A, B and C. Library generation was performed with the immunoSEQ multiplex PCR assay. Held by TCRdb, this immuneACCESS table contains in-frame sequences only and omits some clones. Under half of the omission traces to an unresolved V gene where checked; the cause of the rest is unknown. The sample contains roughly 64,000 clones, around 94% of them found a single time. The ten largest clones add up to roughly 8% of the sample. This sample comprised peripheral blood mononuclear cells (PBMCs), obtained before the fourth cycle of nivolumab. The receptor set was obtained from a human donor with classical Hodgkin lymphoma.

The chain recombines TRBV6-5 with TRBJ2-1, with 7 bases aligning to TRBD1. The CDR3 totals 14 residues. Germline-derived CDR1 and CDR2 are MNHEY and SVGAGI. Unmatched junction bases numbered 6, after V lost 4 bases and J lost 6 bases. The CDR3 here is CASSSHDRVNEQFF. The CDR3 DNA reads TGTGCCAGCAGTTCTCACGACAGGGTCAATGAGCAGTTCTTC.

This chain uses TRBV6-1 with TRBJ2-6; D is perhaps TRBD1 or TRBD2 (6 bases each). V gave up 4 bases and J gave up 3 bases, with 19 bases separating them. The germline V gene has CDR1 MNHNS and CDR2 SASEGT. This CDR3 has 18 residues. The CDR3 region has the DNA TGTGCCAGCAGTGTATCACTTACGGGGGCGGGTGGGGCCAACGTCCTGACTTTC. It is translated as CASSVSLTGAGGANVLTF.

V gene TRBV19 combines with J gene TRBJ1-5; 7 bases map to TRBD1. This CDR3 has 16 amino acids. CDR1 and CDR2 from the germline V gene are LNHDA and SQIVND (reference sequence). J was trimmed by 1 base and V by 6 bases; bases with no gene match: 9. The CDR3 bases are TGTGCCAGTAGAACGTGGAGGGGGCGAAGCAATCAGCCCCAGCATTTT. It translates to CASRTWRGRSNQPQHF.

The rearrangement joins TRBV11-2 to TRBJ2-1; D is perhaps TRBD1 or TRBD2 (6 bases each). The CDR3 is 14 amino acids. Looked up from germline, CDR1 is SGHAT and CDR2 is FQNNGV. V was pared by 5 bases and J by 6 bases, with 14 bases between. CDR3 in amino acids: CASSLYWGANEQFF. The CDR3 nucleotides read TGTGCCAGCAGCCTGTATTGGGGGGCCAATGAGCAGTTCTTC.

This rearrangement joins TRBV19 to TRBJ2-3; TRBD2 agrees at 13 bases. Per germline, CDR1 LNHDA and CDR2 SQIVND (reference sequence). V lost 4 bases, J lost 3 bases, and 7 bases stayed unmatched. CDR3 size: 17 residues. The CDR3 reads CASSTYGLAGATDTQYF. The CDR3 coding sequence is TGTGCCAGTAGTACCTACGGACTAGCGGGAGCAACAGATACGCAGTATTTT.